The sequence of this TCR beta chain was determined in a study of breast tumors, draining lymph nodes, adjacent tissues. The study, taken as a whole, reports: Compared with lymph nodes, tumors were less diverse; compared with nontumor tissue, more. Tumor and nontumor repertoires were significantly more similar in luminal-like than in basal-like breast cancer. The lymph node origin of tumor T cells was framed as consistent with a hypothesis, not demonstrated. Most tumor T cells seemingly derive from lymph node, then expand in tumor.

This CDR3 has 19 amino acids. J gave up 0 bases and V 4 bases, and 14 bases lay outside the gene matches. Per the germline V gene, CDR1 is SGHKS and CDR2 is YYEKEE (reference sequence). TCRdb ran MiXCR on the multiplex PCR reads and lists one entry per CDR3 protein. Here the sample spans 85,000 to 130,000 distinct CDR3 sequences, roughly 20% being singletons. This clonotype has ten or more counts. Its specificity is unknown. Axillary draining lymph nodes of breast cancer patients supplied the node samples. The specimen sequenced was axillary lymph node tissue. The receptor comes from a female donor with breast cancer. Some clones in this sample may be carry-over from other donors' samples. This rearrangement joins TRBV5-5 to TRBJ1-3; 9 nucleotides line up with TRBD1. The CDR3 region is CASSHDPGTGRSSGNTIYF. The CDR3 DNA follows: TGTGCCAGCAGCCACGACCCCGGGACAGGGAGAAGCTCTGGAAACACCATATATTTT. Looking up the rest from reference TRBV5-5 and TRBJ1-3 gives the full variable domain: DAGVTQSPTHLIKTRGQQVTLRCSPISGHKSVSWYQQVLGQGPQFIFQYYEKEERGRGNFPDRFSARQFPNYSSELNVNALLLGDSALYLCASSHDPGTGRSSGNTIYFGEGSWLTVV.